Following are 28 T cell receptor beta chains from one sample sequenced in a study of shared clonotypes between healthy human individuals. Only CD45RO-negative cells positively selected for CCR7 counted as naive CD8 cells, so terminally differentiated effector memory CD45RA+ cells were excluded. The method was immunoSEQ multiplex PCR; TCRdb's version includes in-frame clones alone and lacks a portion of them. The sample yields around 600,000 clones, 85% to 95% seen once. Material for sequencing was naive CD8+ T cells sorted from blood. These TCRs come from a woman aged 25 to 39 in good health.

The chain employs TRBV28 and TRBJ1-2; the D is unclear. The CDR3 is 16 amino acids. Between the trimmed V and J ends, which lost 4 bases and 2 bases, there was a span of 17 bases. The germline V gene encodes CDR1 MDHEN and CDR2 SYDVKM. This CDR3 reads CASSSFVLTSNYGYTF. CDR3 in DNA: TGTGCCAGCAGTTCCTTCGTCCTGACCTCGAACTATGGCTACACCTTC.

The CDR3 nucleotides read TGCGCCAGCAGCGCGGGACTAGCGGGAGGGCCATGGGAGACCCAGTACTTC. Translation gives CASSAGLAGGPWETQYF. The chain combines TRBV5-1 with TRBJ2-5; 16 bases map to TRBD2. The V and J ends lost 4 bases and 5 bases, in that order; junction bases with no gene match: 8. CDR1 is SGHRS and CDR2 is YFSETQ in the germline V gene. This CDR3 region has 17 residues.

The V gene is TRBV2, the J gene TRBJ2-1; 10 bases fit TRBD2. This CDR3 contains 15 residues. The germline CDR1 and CDR2 sequences are SNHLY and FYNNEI. V dropped 7 bases and J dropped 0; count of bases not matched to a gene: 3. CDR3 region: CASNPSGSSYNEQFF. The CDR3 DNA sequence: TGTGCCAGCAATCCTAGCGGGAGCTCCTACAATGAGCAGTTCTTC.

The rearrangement links TRBV27 to TRBJ2-7; 9 bases match TRBD2. This CDR3 has 14 amino acids. With 5 bases clipped from V and 4 bases from J, the junction kept 6 bases outside the gene matches. The germline V gene has CDR1 MNHEY and CDR2 SMNVEV (reference sequence). CDR3 loop: CASSTAGGLYEQYF. Written as DNA, the CDR3 is TGTGCCAGCAGTACAGCGGGAGGACTTTACGAGCAGTACTTC.

To note about this clone: This CDR3 is also generated by other DNA sequences in the sample. This sequence joins TRBV5-1 and TRBJ1-3; maybe TRBD1 (5 bases). The CDR3 loop spans 13 amino acids. Germline V CDR1 and CDR2: SGHRS, YFSETQ. The V end was cut by 0 bases, the J end by 4 bases, with 5 bases between. The CDR3 DNA sequence: TGCGCCAGCAGCTTGGACAGGGGAAACACCATATATTTT. This translates into CASSLDRGNTIYF.

V and J are TRBV4-1 and TRBJ1-3; TRBD1 is a possible D gene (6 bases). The germline gives CDR1 MGHRA, CDR2 YSYEKL. This CDR3 spans 15 amino acids. V dropped 5 bases and J dropped 2 bases, with 13 bases sitting between them. The CDR3 DNA reads as TGCGCCAGCAGCTACCGGGGGCAACCTGGAAACACCATATATTTT. Its protein product is CASSYRGQPGNTIYF.

This chain joins TRBV28 and TRBJ2-1, with no clear D. Trimming stripped 5 bases from V and 12 bases from J, with 35 bases between. Germline V lookup: CDR1 MDHEN, CDR2 SYDVKM. The length of the CDR3 is 19 residues. CDR3 loop: CASSLYAAVRETNNDGQFF. The CDR3 DNA is TGTGCCAGCAGTCTTTATGCCGCCGTTCGAGAAACGAACAATGACGGGCAGTTCTTC.

This clone showed up just once. V is TRBV19 and J is TRBJ1-5; D gene ambiguous. The germline CDR1 and CDR2 sequences are LNHDA and SQIVND (reference sequence). With 5 bases removed from V and 7 bases from J, the gap between germline ends came to 9 bases. The CDR3 length is 12 residues. The CDR3 region has the DNA TGTGCCAGTAGTGATCCGGGCCAGCCCCAGCATTTT. This encodes CASSDPGQPQHF. Supplemented by reference TRBV19 and TRBJ1-5, the full variable domain reads DGGITQSPKYLFRKEGQNVTLSCEQNLNHDAMYWYRQDPGQGLRLIYYSQIVNDFQKGDIAEGYSVSREKKESFPLTVTSAQKNPTAFYLCASSDPGQPQHFGDGTRLSIL.

Remarks on this clone: This same CDR3 is encoded by further DNA sequences in the sample. The V gene is TRBV28, the J gene TRBJ2-7; D is unresolved. The CDR3 covers 12 residues. CDR1 and CDR2 from the germline V gene are MDHEN and SYDVKM. Deletions cut 7 bases from V and 1 base from J, with 8 bases between. This CDR3 reads CASKGTSYEQYF. CDR3 nucleotides: TGTGCCAGCAAAGGTACATCCTACGAGCAGTACTTC.

The gene calls are TRBV29-1 and TRBJ1-2, with D perhaps TRBD1 (6 bases). The CDR3 loop spans 14 amino acids. Trimming left V 3 bases short and J 6 bases short, with 17 bases between. Germline V gives CDR1 SQVTM, CDR2 ANQGSEA. This CDR3 reads CSVEARGKFDGYTF. CDR3 nucleotide sequence: TGCAGCGTTGAGGCCAGGGGAAAATTTGATGGCTACACCTTC.

The J gene is TRBJ2-7, the V gene TRBV27, with 8 bases that match TRBD1. CDR1 MNHEY and CDR2 SMNVEV come from the germline V gene (reference sequence). V shed 5 bases, J shed 6 bases, and the junction held 9 bases outside the gene matches. The CDR3 totals 14 residues. CDR3 residues: CASSRQGSPTEQYF. The CDR3 nucleotides are TGTGCCAGCAGTCGACAGGGGAGTCCTACCGAGCAGTACTTC.

The count of this clone is one. The rearrangement uses TRBV11-2 and TRBJ2-7; D gene ambiguous. The CDR3 extends over 12 amino acids. Germline CDR1 SGHAT, CDR2 FQNNGV. V gave up 4 bases and J gave up 5 bases, with 9 bases separating them. CDR3 in amino acids: CASSYPSDEQYF. For the CDR3, the DNA is TGTGCCAGCAGCTACCCTTCGGACGAGCAGTACTTC.

The chain combines TRBV15 with TRBJ2-5; 8 bases map to TRBD1. From germline, CDR1 is LNHNV and CDR2 YYDKDF (reference sequence). Trimming cost V 1 base and J 4 bases; bases outside gene matches: 8. The CDR3 consists of 16 residues. The CDR3 protein is CATSRGHRGLGETQYF. In DNA form, the CDR3 reads TGTGCCACCAGCAGAGGACACAGGGGGTTGGGAGAGACCCAGTACTTC.

The chain recombines TRBV7-8 with TRBJ2-7; the D gene is possibly TRBD2 (5 bases). There are 16 residues in the CDR3. Trimming took 6 bases from V and 5 from J, leaving 23 bases between them. Germline lookup yields CDR1 SGHVS and CDR2 FQNEAQ. The CDR3 nucleotides are TGTGCCAGCAGACCACGTCCCCGGGATGCCCAGAACGAGCAGTACTTC. It codes for CASRPRPRDAQNEQYF.

In DNA, the CDR3 is TGTGCCAGCACCCCGAGGTCCAACTCTGGAAACACCATATATTTT. It is translated as CASTPRSNSGNTIYF. The genes are TRBV7-9 and TRBJ1-3; no clear D gene. CDR3 length: 15 residues. CDR1 and CDR2 from the germline V gene are SEHNR and FQNEAQ (reference sequence). The germline V and J ends were trimmed by 7 bases and 0 bases, with 13 bases remaining between them.

The chain uses TRBV10-3 and TRBJ1-4; D might be TRBD1 (5 bases). The CDR3 is made up of 15 amino acids. V was clipped by 3 bases and J by 8 bases, with 16 bases between them. CDR1 ENHRY and CDR2 SYGVKD come from the germline V gene. CDR3 bases: TGTGCCATCAGTGATTCGGGCCTAAAGGGGGAAAAACTGTTTTTT. This sequence encodes CAISDSGLKGEKLFF.

A single count supports this clone. The V call is TRBV14, the J call TRBJ2-7; TRBD1 agrees at 7 bases. Germline V CDR1 and CDR2: SGHDN, FVKESK. The CDR3 runs to 15 residues. V lost 1 base and J lost 4; bases outside the gene matches: 7. The CDR3 DNA reads as TGTGCCAGCAGCCAAGGACAGGGCTATTGGTACGAGCAGTACTTC. Translated, it gives CASSQGQGYWYEQYF.

This chain joins TRBV6-1 and TRBJ2-2, with D unclear. The V gene lost 2 bases and the J gene lost 3 bases, with 7 bases spanning the gap. Germline assignment: CDR1 MNHNS and CDR2 SASEGT. This CDR3 comprises 14 residues. CDR3 sequence reads: CASSEREYTGELFF. The CDR3 DNA reads as TGTGCCAGCAGTGAAAGGGAATACACCGGGGAGCTGTTTTTT.

The rearrangement links TRBV23-1 to TRBJ2-5; D is possibly TRBD1 or TRBD2 (6 bases each). The DNA end is a closer match to TRBJ2-7, so the J assignment may be wrong. TRBV23-1 is filed as an ORF, its function uncertain. The CDR3 totals 16 residues. The CDR3 region is CASSRLWGATSYEQYF. The CDR3 DNA is TGCGCCAGCAGCCGCCTTTGGGGGGCTACCTCCTACGAGCAGTACTTC.

The gene calls are TRBV28 and TRBJ2-1; 8 nucleotides match TRBD2. J gave up 0 bases and V 5 bases, and 12 bases lay outside the gene matches. This CDR3 has 18 amino acids. CDR1 is MDHEN and CDR2 is SYDVKM in the germline V gene. As DNA, the CDR3 is TGTGCCAGCAGTCCTAACCGTATAGCGGGACCCTCCTACAATGAGCAGTTCTTC. This encodes CASSPNRIAGPSYNEQFF.

The CDR3 bases are TGTGCCACCCCTCGCAGAAATGAGCAGTTCTTC. This codes for CATPRRNEQFF. The V call is TRBV2, the J call TRBJ2-1; D unclear. V lost 10 bases, J lost 7 bases, and 11 bases lay in between. Germline lookup yields CDR1 SNHLY and CDR2 FYNNEI. This CDR3 has 11 amino acids.

The chain combines TRBV6-1 with TRBJ2-3, with 16 bases lining up with TRBD2. CDR3 length equals 18 residues. Germline values: CDR1 MNHNS, CDR2 SASEGT. J was trimmed by 4 bases and V by 0 bases; bases with no gene match: 4. The CDR3 is CASSEAGLAGGFADTQYF. In DNA form, the CDR3 reads TGTGCCAGCAGTGAAGCGGGACTAGCGGGAGGGTTTGCAGATACGCAGTATTTT.

Details on this clone: The identical CDR3 is also encoded by other nucleotide sequences in the sample. The CDR3 sequence is CASSLGNSGNTIYF. In DNA, the CDR3 is TGTGCCAGCAGCCTCGGGAACTCTGGAAACACCATATATTTT. This chain uses TRBV5-6 with TRBJ1-3; the D is unclear. The germline V gene has CDR1 SGHDT and CDR2 YYEEEE. V was pared by 4 bases and J by 0 bases, with 8 bases between. This CDR3 region has 14 residues.

The rearrangement joins TRBV28 to TRBJ2-1; D is undetermined. CDR3 size: 14 residues. Trimming left V 5 bases short and J 9 bases short, with 17 bases between. Germline-derived CDR1 and CDR2 are MDHEN and SYDVKM. CDR3 nucleotide sequence: TGTGCCAGCAGTAACCCTATCGTAGGGTCTGAGCAGTTCTTC. Protein: CASSNPIVGSEQFF.

The chain is built from TRBV6-1 and TRBJ2-7; 8 bases align to TRBD1. The trim removed 6 bases at V and 3 bases at J, leaving 7 bases unmatched. CDR1 and CDR2 (germline): MNHNS, SASEGT. This CDR3 is built from 14 residues. The CDR3 loop is CASRSTRGLYEQYF. The CDR3 DNA is TGTGCCAGCAGATCCACCAGGGGGCTCTACGAGCAGTACTTC.

V gene TRBV5-3 combines with J gene TRBJ1-3, with 8 positions matching TRBD1. TRBV5-3 is an ORF, with its function uncertain. This CDR3 has 17 residues. V lost 0 bases to trimming and J lost 4 bases; unmatched junction nucleotides: 9. The DNA of the CDR3 is TGTGCCAGAAGCTTGGCCCCCCCAGGGACAGGCGGAAACACCATATATTTT. Protein product: CARSLAPPGTGGNTIYF.

The V call is TRBV5-4, the J call TRBJ2-2, with D tentatively TRBD1 (5 bases). This CDR3 spans 13 amino acids. V lost 4 bases to trimming and J lost 6 bases, with 10 bases between them. In germline, CDR1 is SGHNT, CDR2 YYREEE (reference sequence). CDR3 DNA sequence: TGTGCCAGCAGCCCAGCAGGGCCCGGGGAGCTGTTTTTT. Translating it yields CASSPAGPGELFF.

This chain links TRBV29-1 with TRBJ2-1, with TRBD1 identical over 7 bases. The germline V gene encodes CDR1 SQVTM and CDR2 ANQGSEA. The CDR3 loop spans 15 amino acids. Trimming at V came to 2 bases and at J to 0 bases, leaving 4 bases not matched to a gene. Here the CDR3 reads CSVETGVSSYNEQFF. DNA for the CDR3: TGCAGCGTTGAAACAGGGGTTAGCTCCTACAATGAGCAGTTCTTC.